This T cell receptor (beta chain) was documented in a study of siplizumab effects on memory and regulatory T cells. Study-wide findings and caveats: In siplizumab cultures, the suppressive function of proliferating Tregs remained unconfirmed. Naive T cells were seemingly more diverse than memory cells, and major contributions to the alloresponse seemed to be made by them.

Measured with immunoSEQ multiplex PCR; TCRdb has only the in-frame clones, and not every one. The data show some 100,000 clones, roughly nine tenths seen once. V lost 9 bases and J lost 8, with 16 bases in between. The CDR3 covers 12 residues. Germline-derived CDR1 and CDR2 are SNHLY and FYNNEI. As regards this clone: Its matching antigen is unknown.

The chain combines TRBV2 with TRBJ1-2; D may be TRBD1 (6 bases). The receptor's source is a human donor in good health. Sequencing was done on a sample of Tregs sorted from blood. DNA for the CDR3: TGTGCCAGATCCCTGGGGGCCGTCGGCTACACCTTC. It yields the protein CARSLGAVGYTF. Combining the CDR3 with reference TRBV2 and TRBJ1-2 gives the whole variable domain EPEVTQTPSHQVTQMGQEVILRCVPISNHLYFYWYRQILGQKVEFLVSFYNNEISEKSEIFDDQFSVERPDGSNFTLKIRSTKLEDSAMYFCARSLGAVGYTFGSGTRLTVV.